A single sample is the source of the 30 T cell receptor beta chains below, sequenced in a study of T-cell memory formation after mild COVID-19. TCRdb reprocessed the 5' RACE reads with MiXCR, giving one entry per CDR3 protein. The sample holds roughly 180,000 distinct CDR3 sequences, roughly 11% seen once. Specimen: PBMCs or a T cell subset sorted from them (not recorded which). The receptors here all came from a man aged 18-30 years who had mild COVID-19 (a few samples of this study predate the infection). Cell type and time point are not known.

The chain links TRBV20-1 to TRBJ2-5, with TRBD2 identical over 9 bases. V shed 6 bases, J shed 5 bases, and the junction held 10 bases outside the gene matches. The CDR3 length is 14 residues. From germline, CDR1 is DFQATT and CDR2 SNEGSKA (reference sequence). The CDR3 nucleotides are TGCAGTGCCCCCCGAGCGGGGGGAGGGGAGACCCAGTACTTC. It translates to CSAPRAGGGETQYF.

There are a few counts of this clonotype. The V call is TRBV7-8, the J call TRBJ1-6; tentative D call: TRBD1 (5 bases). CDR3 length equals 16 residues. Trimming pared 5 bases from V and 9 bases from J, leaving 20 bases between. Germline V CDR1 and CDR2: SGHVS, FQNEAQ. The CDR3 here is CASSIAQASTSSPLHF. CDR3 in DNA: TGTGCCAGCAGCATCGCACAGGCCAGCACAAGTTCACCCCTCCACTTT.

The chain is built from TRBV21-1 and TRBJ1-6. TRBV21-1 is described as a pseudogene. The length of the CDR3 is 15 residues. CDR3 DNA sequence: TGTGCCAGCAGCAACTACAGTTTTTATAATTCACCCCTCCACTTT. This codes for CASSNYSFYNSPLHF.

DNA of the CDR3: TGTGCCAGCTCACCACAAGGACAGGGCGGGCGGTCACCCCTCCACTTT. Protein: CASSPQGQGGRSPLHF. The rearrangement links TRBV18 to TRBJ1-6; 8 positions match TRBD1. V was pared by 1 base and J by 10 bases, with 9 bases of the junction left unmatched. There are 16 residues in the CDR3. From germline, CDR1 is KGHSH and CDR2 LQKENI.

The J gene is TRBJ1-2, the V gene TRBV19; D gene unclear. V was clipped by 6 bases and J by 2 bases, with 13 bases between them. CDR3 size: 14 residues. The V gene's germline CDR1 is LNHDA and CDR2 SQIVND (reference sequence). The CDR3 sequence is CASRPQGGNYGYTF. CDR3 DNA: TGTGCCAGTAGACCACAAGGAGGGAACTATGGCTACACCTTC.

There are a few counts of this clonotype. CDR3 nucleotide sequence: TGTGCCAGCAACGACGGGGGAGCTAGTGGTGAGCAGTTCTTC. Translating it yields CASNDGGASGEQFF. The gene calls are TRBV2 and TRBJ2-1; D may be TRBD2 (6 bases). V was pared by 7 bases and J by 9 bases, with 19 bases between. The CDR3 is 14 residues long. The germline gives CDR1 SNHLY, CDR2 FYNNEI. Full variable domain (rest looked up from reference TRBV2 and TRBJ2-1): EPEVTQTPSHQVTQMGQEVILRCVPISNHLYFYWYRQILGQKVEFLVSFYNNEISEKSEIFDDQFSVERPDGSNFTLKIRSTKLEDSAMYFCASNDGGASGEQFFGPGTRLTVL.

V and J are TRBV12-3 or TRBV12-4 and TRBJ1-2; D unclear. The CDR3 spans 13 residues. Trimming removed 5 bases from V and 2 bases from J, with 9 bases in between. DNA of the CDR3: TGTGCCAGCAGTGCCCGGGAGAACTATGGCTACACCTTC. It specifies CASSARENYGYTF.

This clonotype was recorded a few times. The rearrangement links TRBV10-3 to TRBJ1-4; TRBD1 matches 9 bases. Germline CDR1 and CDR2: ENHRY and SYGVKD. Trimming at V came to 6 bases and at J to 6 bases, leaving 5 bases not matched to a gene. The CDR3 runs to 14 residues. The CDR3 DNA reads TGTGCCATCAGGCCGGGACAGGGAGATGAAAAACTGTTTTTT. Translation: CAIRPGQGDEKLFF.

In this sample, this clonotype turned up a few times. The rearrangement joins TRBV6-4 to TRBJ2-7; no clear D gene. This CDR3 contains 9 residues. The germline gives CDR1 MRHNA, CDR2 SNTAGT. V was cut by 7 bases and J by 2 bases, with 0 bases left in between. Written as DNA, the CDR3 is TGTGCCAGCACCTACGAGCAGTACGTC. Protein sequence: CASTYEQYV.

This clonotype was counted a few times. V is TRBV15 and J is TRBJ2-5; TRBD1 is a possible D gene (5 bases). Trimming removed 3 bases from V and 5 bases from J, with 7 bases in between. Germline V gene data show CDR1 as LNHNV and CDR2 as YYDKDF (reference sequence). The CDR3 is 12 residues long. CDR3 in DNA: TGTGCCACCAGCAGGGACACGGAGACCCAGTACTTC. Amino acids: CATSRDTETQYF.

The gene calls are TRBV11-2 and TRBJ1-2, with 8 bases that match TRBD1. Germline values: CDR1 SGHAT, CDR2 FQNNGV. Unmatched junction bases numbered 7, after V lost 0 bases and J lost 10 bases. The CDR3 is made up of 14 amino acids. The CDR3 is CASSLEHRGSDYTF. CDR3 DNA sequence: TGTGCCAGCAGCTTAGAGCACAGGGGGTCGGACTACACCTTC.

This sequence joins TRBV27 and TRBJ1-5; D remains ambiguous. The V gene's germline CDR1 is MNHEY and CDR2 SMNVEV (reference sequence). Trimming removed 1 base at V and 1 base at J, with 11 bases between. The CDR3 extends over 16 amino acids. CDR3 residues: CASSLFGLQSNQPQHF. The CDR3 DNA follows: TGTGCCAGCAGTTTATTTGGGCTCCAGAGCAATCAGCCCCAGCATTTT.

This clonotype was recorded at least ten times. The chain is built from TRBV5-1 and TRBJ1-5; no firm D call. V lost 2 bases, J lost 7 bases, and 10 bases lay in between. CDR3 size: 13 residues. Germline CDR1 is SGHRS and CDR2 is YFSETQ. The CDR3 protein is CASSFSGEQPQHF. The CDR3 DNA is TGCGCCAGCAGCTTTAGTGGGGAACAGCCCCAGCATTTT.

In this sample, this clonotype turned up a few times. The chain carries TRBV5-1 and TRBJ1-1, with D hard to call. Germline V gene lookup returns CDR1 SGHRS and CDR2 YFSETQ. Trimming took off 3 bases at V and 1 base at J, with 7 bases between the two ends. The CDR3 covers 13 residues. CDR3 protein: CASSWGANTEAFF. CDR3 sequence (DNA): TGCGCCAGCAGCTGGGGAGCGAACACTGAAGCTTTCTTT.

The gene calls are TRBV28 and TRBJ2-7; D uncertain. Trimming cost V 7 bases and J 4 bases, with 14 bases left between them. Germline V gives CDR1 MDHEN, CDR2 SYDVKM. This CDR3 has 13 residues. CDR3 region: CASNPTSGYEQYV. In nucleotides, the CDR3 is TGTGCCAGCAATCCGACATCCGGGTACGAGCAGTACGTC.

V gene TRBV7-2 combines with J gene TRBJ2-5; a weak D match, TRBD1 (5 bases). The germline gives CDR1 SGHTA, CDR2 FQGNSA. Trimming left V 2 bases short and J 0 bases short, with 7 bases between. The CDR3 runs to 14 residues. For the CDR3, the DNA is TGTGCCAGCAGCTTATCCAGGGACCAAGAGACCCAGTACTTC. Translation: CASSLSRDQETQYF.

In this sample, this clonotype turned up a few times. V usage is TRBV29-1 and J usage is TRBJ1-2; D perhaps matches TRBD1 (6 bases). V lost 4 bases and J lost 3, with 18 bases in between. This CDR3 contains 15 residues. The germline V gene has CDR1 SQVTM and CDR2 ANQGSEA. This CDR3 reads CSVGMGALADYGYTF. The CDR3 DNA sequence: TGCAGCGTTGGTATGGGGGCCCTCGCAGACTATGGCTACACCTTC.

This clonotype was recorded a few times. The chain carries TRBV11-2 and TRBJ2-7; 7 nucleotides line up with TRBD2. The junction had 2 bases not matched to a gene; V was cut back by 0 bases and J by 6 bases. CDR3 length equals 13 residues. CDR1 SGHAT and CDR2 FQNNGV come from the germline V gene. The CDR3 region is CASSLERTSEQYV. As DNA, the CDR3 is TGTGCCAGCAGCTTAGAGAGGACTAGCGAGCAGTACGTC.

This clonotype was picked up a small number of times. The chain carries TRBV5-1 and TRBJ2-4, with no clear D. The germline V gene encodes CDR1 SGHRS and CDR2 YFSETQ. V lost 1 base and J lost 1, with 6 bases in between. The CDR3 runs to 14 residues. The CDR3 sequence: CASSLSLAKNIQYF. For the CDR3, the DNA is TGCGCCAGCAGCTTGTCCCTTGCCAAAAACATTCAGTACTTC. The whole variable domain, remainder taken from reference TRBV5-1 and TRBJ2-4, is KAGVTQTPRYLIKTRGQQVTLSCSPISGHRSVSWYQQTPGQGLQFLFEYFSETQRNKGNFPGRFSGRQFSNSRSEMNVSTLELGDSALYLCASSLSLAKNIQYFGAGTRLSVL.

This clonotype has just one count. The chain employs TRBV11-3 and TRBJ1-1; D perhaps matches TRBD1 (6 bases). With 5 bases removed from V and 8 bases from J, the gap between germline ends came to 21 bases. Germline V lookup: CDR1 SGHNT, CDR2 YENEEA. This CDR3 has 15 residues. CDR3 sequence: CASSRSGGAGGEAFF. In DNA form, the CDR3 reads TGTGCCAGCAGCCGGAGCGGGGGGGCTGGGGGAGAAGCTTTCTTT.

The chain has TRBV4-3 and TRBJ2-1; maybe TRBD1 (6 bases). The CDR3 is 15 residues long. V was pared by 1 base and J by 5 bases, with 12 bases between. The germline V gene encodes CDR1 LGHNA and CDR2 YSLEER. CDR3 in amino acids: CASSQAEGVDNEQFF. Here the CDR3 DNA reads TGCGCCAGCAGCCAAGCCGAGGGGGTAGACAATGAGCAGTTCTTC.

The chain has TRBV20-1 and TRBJ1-1; tentatively, D is TRBD1 (6 bases). V dropped 7 bases and J dropped 2 bases, with 20 bases sitting between them. The CDR3 contains 15 residues. CDR1 is DFQATT, CDR2 SNEGSKA, per germline (reference sequence). CDR3 sequence: CSVTLRRGTNTEAFF. The CDR3 DNA follows: TGCAGTGTTACTTTAAGGAGGGGGACAAACACTGAAGCTTTCTTT.

On this clonotype itself: An end of the junction does not agree with germline; a read error may underlie this. The chain recombines TRBV6-2 or TRBV6-3 with TRBJ1-2; no clear D gene. Germline assignment: CDR1 MNHEY and CDR2 SVGEGT. This CDR3 is built from 15 residues. CDR3 in DNA: TGTGCCAGCAATTTGGACCCTACTTCTGCGGCGTCTTGCTCCTTC. Translating gives CASNLDPTSAASCSF.

This chain connects TRBV6-2 or TRBV6-3 to TRBJ2-7; 7 nucleotides align to TRBD1. CDR3 size: 14 residues. The germline gives CDR1 MNHEY, CDR2 SVGEGT. V lost 4 bases and J lost 3; bases outside the gene matches: 6. In nucleotides, the CDR3 is TGTGCCAGCAGTTGGGCCCCAGGGGGCTACGAGCAGTACTTC. Translated, it gives CASSWAPGGYEQYF.

The chain uses TRBV6-6 and TRBJ2-2; no clear D. Deletions cut 5 bases from V and 2 bases from J, with 9 bases between. The CDR3 covers 14 residues. CDR1 and CDR2 (germline): MNHNY, SVGAGI (reference sequence). As DNA, the CDR3 is TGTGCCAGCAGTCCGCGCAGAAACACCGGGGAGCTGTTTTTT. Its protein is CASSPRRNTGELFF.

This clonotype was picked up a small number of times. This chain joins TRBV4-1 and TRBJ1-1; D possibly corresponds to TRBD1 (5 bases). CDR3 size: 15 residues. The V end lost 3 bases, the J end lost 3 bases, and 14 bases lay between the germline ends. Germline CDR1 reads MGHRA; CDR2 reads YSYEKL. The CDR3 reads CASSHRRGEYTEAFF. The CDR3 DNA reads as TGCGCCAGCAGCCATCGCCGGGGGGAGTACACTGAAGCTTTCTTT.

The chain couples TRBV7-9 to TRBJ2-1; D remains unclear. V lost 6 bases, J lost 2 bases, and 11 bases lay in between. Germline V gene lookup returns CDR1 SEHNR and CDR2 FQNEAQ (reference sequence). This CDR3 has 14 amino acids. CDR3 in DNA: TGTGCCAGCAGACTAAGTGGGCCCTACAATGAGCAGTTCTTC. Its translation: CASRLSGPYNEQFF. The variable domain in full, completed from reference TRBV7-9 and TRBJ2-1, reads DTGVSQNPRHKITKRGQNVTFRCDPISEHNRLYWYRQTLGQGPEFLTYFQNEAQLEKSRLLSDRFSAERPKGSFSTLEIQRTEQGDSAMYLCASRLSGPYNEQFFGPGTRLTVL.

The rearrangement links TRBV20-1 to TRBJ1-6; D not certain. Germline loops: CDR1 DFQATT, CDR2 SNEGSKA (reference sequence). Deletions cut 2 bases from V and 3 bases from J, with 14 bases between. The CDR3 sequence is 16 residues long. Here the CDR3 reads CSARSNGGVYNSPLHF. The CDR3 bases are TGCAGTGCTAGATCTAACGGCGGGGTCTATAATTCACCCCTCCACTTT.

This clonotype appeared a few times. This chain uses TRBV6-6 with TRBJ1-1, with 9 bases aligning to TRBD1. V was clipped by 2 bases and J by 0 bases; unmatched bases: 4. There are 16 residues in the CDR3. Germline V gene lookup returns CDR1 MNHNY and CDR2 SVGAGI (reference sequence). CDR3 coding DNA: TGTGCCAGCAGTTACCCGGGACAGGGCATGAACACTGAAGCTTTCTTT. This translates into CASSYPGQGMNTEAFF.

This clonotype was detected a few times. V is TRBV27 and J is TRBJ1-2; D possibly corresponds to TRBD1 (6 bases). Germline assignment: CDR1 MNHEY and CDR2 SMNVEV (reference sequence). V lost 3 bases and J 5 bases, leaving 16 bases between the germline ends. The CDR3 sequence is 15 residues long. CDR3 sequence: CASSLAGGQEYGYTF. The CDR3 DNA reads TGTGCCAGCAGTTTGGCCGGGGGACAAGAATATGGCTACACCTTC.